These T cell receptor beta chains were read from a single sample in a study of blood T cell repertoires in COVID-19. Some clones are missing from TCRdb's copy, which holds only in-frame ones; the method was immunoSEQ multiplex PCR. Of roughly 110,000 clones listed, around nine tenths were seen once; the top ten hold 4.5%. The sequencing sample was made of peripheral blood. These receptors all stem from a man aged 40-55 years with acute or convalescent COVID-19. Each CDR3 is given with its conserved first and last residue. A D gene is named only where the DNA matches it firmly. Not every row has a clone size; where given, it reads once, few, many or a size class.

d_call	clone_size	v_call	j_call	cdr3_nt	cdr3_aa
TRBD1	-	TRBV5-5	TRBJ1-4	TGTGCCAGCAGCACCTGGACAGGGGAGAATGAAAAACTGTTTTTT	CASSTWTGENEKLFF
TRBD2	-	TRBV5-4	TRBJ2-7	TGTGCCAGCAGCCCGGGACTAGCGGTCTCCGAGCAGTACTTC	CASSPGLAVSEQYF
-	-	TRBV19	TRBJ2-7	TGTGCCAGTAGTATAGTAGCGAGTTACGAGCAGTACTTC	CASSIVASYEQYF
TRBD1	-	TRBV4-1	TRBJ2-1	TGCGCCAGCAGCCACCAGGGGGCCGGCTTCTACAATGAGCAGTTCTTC	CASSHQGAGFYNEQFF
-	-	TRBV6-6	TRBJ1-2	TGTGCCAGCAGTCCCCGTGAGATCCAAGGCTACACCTTC	CASSPREIQGYTF
TRBD1	few	TRBV18	TRBJ1-5	TGTGCCAGCTCTCACAGGGGGCGTAATCAGCCCCAGCATTTT	CASSHRGRNQPQHF
TRBD1	-	TRBV4-2	TRBJ1-6	TGTGCCAGCAGCCCCCGGGACAGGGGATGGGGTTCACCCCTCCACTTT	CASSPRDRGWGSPLHF
-	few	TRBV30	TRBJ1-2	TGTGCCTGGAGTTTTCAATTCGCGGGCTATGGCTACACCTTC	CAWSFQFAGYGYTF
TRBD1	-	TRBV7-2	TRBJ1-2	TGTGCCAGCAGCTTAGCCCCCCCCTTAACAGGGGGCTATGGCTACACCTTC	CASSLAPPLTGGYGYTF
-	-	TRBV25-1	TRBJ2-3	TGTGCCAGCACACAGGCGACTAGCACAGATACGCAGTATTTT	CASTQATSTDTQYF
-	-	TRBV11-2	TRBJ1-1	TGTGCCAGCAGCTTTGGAGGATCAAACACTGAAGCTTTCTTT	CASSFGGSNTEAFF
TRBD1	-	TRBV5-1	TRBJ2-6	TGCGCCAGCAGCTTGTGGGGGACAGGAAGCTCTGGGGCCAACGTCCTGACTTTC	CASSLWGTGSSGANVLTF
-	-	TRBV2	TRBJ2-1	TGTGCCAGCAGTGGGCGGGACAATGAGCAGTTCTTC	CASSGRDNEQFF
-	once	TRBV27	TRBJ2-7	TGTGCCAGCAGGGGCAGTCTTAACTACGAGCAGTACTTC	CASRGSLNYEQYF
-	-	TRBV30	TRBJ2-3	TGTGCCTGGAGTGTTTTAGGGGACACAGATACGCAGTATTTT	CAWSVLGDTDTQYF
TRBD1	-	TRBV5-1	TRBJ1-2	TGCGCCAGCAGCACCGGGACAGGGAGTTATGAGAGCTATGGCTACACCTTC	CASSTGTGSYESYGYTF
-	-	TRBV9	TRBJ1-2	TGTGCCAGCAGCCCCCAAAGTGGGGGGAGGGACTACACCTTC	CASSPQSGGRDYTF
-	-	TRBV7-3	TRBJ2-1	TGTGCCAGCAGCCCCTTCGGCGGGCGGTCCTACAATGAGCAGTTCTTC	CASSPFGGRSYNEQFF
-	-	TRBV6-1	TRBJ2-6	TGTGCCAGCATCAACAGGGGAGGTGGGGCCAACGTCCTGACTTTC	CASINRGGGANVLTF
-	-	TRBV25-1	TRBJ1-1	TGTGCCAGCAGTGCCCCTCATGGGGGCATCACTGAAGCTTTCTTT	CASSAPHGGITEAFF
TRBD1	-	TRBV18	TRBJ1-3	TGTGCCAGCTCACTCCCCGGGACAGCTGTCTCTGGAAACACCATATATTTT	CASSLPGTAVSGNTIYF
-	-	TRBV15	TRBJ1-5	TGTGCCACCAGCGACAGCGTTTATAGCAATCAGCCCCAGCATTTT	CATSDSVYSNQPQHF
TRBD1	-	TRBV15	TRBJ1-5	TGTGCCACCAGCAGGCGACAGGGGGCTGGAGGGCCCCAGCATTTT	CATSRRQGAGGPQHF
-	-	TRBV5-1	TRBJ2-2	TGCGCCAGCAGCTCCTCCGGGGCGAACACCGGGGAGCTGTTTTTT	CASSSSGANTGELFF
TRBD1	-	TRBV18	TRBJ1-1	TGTGCCAGCTCACCAGAAGCAGGGGGCACTGAAGCTTTCTTT	CASSPEAGGTEAFF
-	-	TRBV5-1	TRBJ1-2	TGCGCCAGCAAACCCGACAGCGTGAACTATGGCTACACCTTC	CASKPDSVNYGYTF
TRBD1	-	TRBV30	TRBJ1-1	TGTGCCTGGAGAGGACAGGGGCAGGGGACTGAAGCTTTCTTT	CAWRGQGQGTEAFF
TRBD1	-	TRBV5-1	TRBJ2-1	TGCGCCAGCAGTATCAGGGACAGCTTCTACAATGAGCAGTTCTTC	CASSIRDSFYNEQFF
TRBD1	-	TRBV6-4	TRBJ1-1	TGTGCCAGCAGAGATACAGGGGGCACTGAAGCTTTCTTT	CASRDTGGTEAFF
-	few	TRBV7-6	TRBJ1-5	TGTGCCAGCAGCAGTACAGGGAAAGGTCAGCCCCAGCATTTT	CASSSTGKGQPQHF
TRBD2	-	TRBV7-6	TRBJ2-1	TGTGCCAGCAGCTTAGAGCCCCCTGACCCACTAGCGGGGGGGCGGAATGAGCAGTTCTTC	CASSLEPPDPLAGGRNEQFF
TRBD1	-	TRBV5-5	TRBJ2-7	TGTGCCAGCAGCTTGAGACAGGGGGTCCCCTACGAGCAGTACTTC	CASSLRQGVPYEQYF
-	-	TRBV27	TRBJ1-1	TGTGCCAGCAGTTTATATGAGGGAATGAACACTGAAGCTTTCTTT	CASSLYEGMNTEAFF
-	-	TRBV4-1	TRBJ1-5	TGCGCCAGCAGCCAAGATGCAGGGAATCAGCCCCAGCATTTT	CASSQDAGNQPQHF
-	-	TRBV30	TRBJ1-2	TGTGCCTGGAGTGGGGGGCTCGACAGGACGGGCTATGGCTACACCTTC	CAWSGGLDRTGYGYTF
-	-	TRBV10-3	TRBJ1-6	TGTGCCATCAGTGAGAGGACAGACAATTCACCCCTCCACTTT	CAISERTDNSPLHF
TRBD1	-	TRBV29-1	TRBJ1-4	TGCAGCGTCTCACTATGGACAGGGGCCAATGAAAAACTGTTTTTT	CSVSLWTGANEKLFF
-	-	TRBV6-5	TRBJ1-4	TGTGCCAGCAGGGACCCTGGACAGTTTAATGAAAAACTGTTTTTT	CASRDPGQFNEKLFF
TRBD1	once	TRBV10-3	TRBJ2-7	TGTGCCATCAGTGGGGACAGCTACGAGCAGTACTTC	CAISGDSYEQYF
TRBD2	-	TRBV5-4	TRBJ2-7	TGTGCCAGCAGCACTGGACTAGCGGGTAAAACCTACGAGCAGTACTTC	CASSTGLAGKTYEQYF
-	-	TRBV5-1	TRBJ2-3	TGCGCCAGCAGCTTGGCTGGGCAACCTAGCTTATATACGCAGTATTTT	CASSLAGQPSLYTQYF
TRBD2	-	TRBV2	TRBJ2-5	TGTGCCAGCAGTGAAGTACGAGTAGCGGGAGCAGAGACCCAGTACTTC	CASSEVRVAGAETQYF
-	-	TRBV3-1/TRBV3-2	TRBJ2-4	TGTGCCAGCCGATTCCGAAAAGGACAGCAGCTAGCCAAAAACATTCAGTACTTC	CASRFRKGQQLAKNIQYF
-	once	TRBV4-1	TRBJ2-1	TGCGCCAGCAGCCAAGTCGGCGGGACGTACAATGAGCAGTTCTTC	CASSQVGGTYNEQFF